One T cell receptor beta chain is described in this entry. V was clipped by 5 bases and J by 6 bases; unmatched bases: 7. The length of the CDR3 is 13 residues. The germline CDR1 and CDR2 sequences are MNHEY and SMNVEV (reference sequence). This sample is part of a study of regulatory T cells in long-lasting Graves disease. The TCR beta library used iRepertoire HTBI primers with Arm-PCR amplification of CDR3. One entry per CDR3 protein results from TCRdb running MiXCR on the multiplex PCR reads. This sample has 550,000 to 650,000 distinct CDR3 sequences, with 15% to 20% found just once. The time point denotes: newly diagnosed GD, antithyroid drugs for less than 3 months. Following extraction of RNA from PBMCs, that RNA was used to make the TCR library. These records were also assigned to another study, of T cells in Graves' hyperthyroidism and ophthalmopathy. That source notes: An initial round of RT-PCR targeting the TCR CDR3 relied on the HTBI primer set.

This clonotype originated in a man younger than 35 with Graves disease. This sample comprised peripheral blood mononuclear cells (PBMCs), obtained at new diagnosis, from a patient treated with antithyroid drugs. J is TRBJ2-7 and V is TRBV27, with TRBD1 matching over 7 bases. This CDR3 reads CASSLGQAFEQYF. The CDR3 region has the DNA TGTGCCAGCAGTCTTGGACAGGCCTTCGAGCAGTACTTC.